The 17 T cell receptor beta chains below were found in one sample sequenced in a study of beta chain features in type 1 diabetes. TCRB transcripts that were expressed got sequenced, as all of the isolated RNA had been reverse transcribed. The method was immunoSEQ multiplex PCR; TCRdb's version includes in-frame clones alone and lacks a portion of them. The sample includes more than 300,000 clones, around 9.6% of them seen just once. Study findings and constraints: Among patients with Type 1 diabetes, TCRB CDR3s were moderately but significantly shorter in every one of the four CD4+ subsets.

Antigens of these TCRs are unknown. The source material was central memory CD4+ T cells from blood. These receptors all come from a man aged 30 to 45 with type 1 diabetes.

This clone was observed many times. The CDR3 sequence: CASSRTSGSYNEQFF. Written as DNA, the CDR3 is TGCGCCAGCAGCCGGACTAGCGGGTCCTACAATGAGCAGTTCTTC. The chain links TRBV4-1 to TRBJ2-1; the match to TRBD2 covers 11 bases. The CDR3 extends over 15 amino acids. Germline-derived CDR1 and CDR2 are MGHRA and YSYEKL. With 4 bases clipped from V and 1 base from J, the junction kept 0 bases outside the gene matches.

This clone showed up just a few times. The chain employs TRBV7-2 and TRBJ2-2; D gene unclear. Germline assignment: CDR1 SGHTA and CDR2 FQGNSA. The CDR3 consists of 13 residues. The V gene lost 5 bases and the J gene lost 3 bases, with 7 bases spanning the gap. The DNA of the CDR3 is TGTGCCAGCAGCAAAAGGGACACCGGGGAGCTGTTTTTT. As protein: CASSKRDTGELFF.

The J gene is TRBJ2-7, the V gene TRBV18; 10 bases line up with TRBD1. After removal of 2 bases from V and 7 bases from J, the junction contained 20 bases not matched to a gene. Germline V lookup: CDR1 KGHSH, CDR2 LQKENI. The CDR3 totals 19 residues. The CDR3 DNA sequence: TGTGCCAGCTCACCAAACACCCCGGGACAGGGGACCCTCTTAGAAGAGCAGTACTTC. As protein: CASSPNTPGQGTLLEEQYF.

The chain carries TRBV30 and TRBJ2-7; tentatively, D is TRBD1 (5 bases). The CDR3 runs 12 residues. Trimming shortened V by 4 bases and J by 0 bases, and 7 bases separated the two germline ends. Looked up from germline, CDR1 is GTSNPN and CDR2 is SVGIG (reference sequence). CDR3 amino acids: CAWTQGSYEQYF. For the CDR3, the DNA is TGTGCCTGGACGCAGGGCTCCTACGAGCAGTACTTC.

On this clone itself: A read error may explain this, as a much larger clone is one base away. The same CDR3 can be traced to other DNA sequences in this sample. The chain couples TRBV4-3 to TRBJ1-1; 9 bases match TRBD1. CDR3 length: 14 residues. The V gene's germline CDR1 is LGHNA and CDR2 YSLEER. V dropped 4 bases and J dropped 3; count of bases not matched to a gene: 3. Written as DNA, the CDR3 is TGCGCCAGCAGCCCTCGGGACAGGGACACTGAAGCTTTCTTT. The encoded protein is CASSPRDRDTEAFF.

The sample holds a few counts of this clone. The chain couples TRBV27 to TRBJ1-2, with D tentatively TRBD1 (5 bases). Deletions cut 3 bases from V and 4 bases from J, with 12 bases between. The V gene's germline CDR1 is MNHEY and CDR2 SMNVEV (reference sequence). This CDR3 has 14 amino acids. CDR3 region: CASSFGTVGYGYTF. CDR3 DNA: TGTGCCAGCAGTTTCGGGACGGTCGGCTATGGCTACACCTTC.

This clone was detected a few times. The CDR3 sequence is CASSPGQVLSGANVLTF. The DNA for the CDR3 is TGTGCCAGCTCACCGGGACAGGTCCTCTCTGGGGCCAACGTCCTGACTTTC. The chain couples TRBV18 to TRBJ2-6; 8 bases align to TRBD1. With V trimmed by 3 bases and J by 0 bases, 4 bases remained unmatched. This CDR3 has 17 residues. Germline V lookup: CDR1 KGHSH, CDR2 LQKENI.

The chain recombines TRBV6-5 with TRBJ2-3; TRBD2 matches at 11 bases. Germline CDR1 and CDR2: MNHEY and SVGAGI. The CDR3 sequence is 14 residues long. V shed 8 bases, J shed 4 bases, and the junction held 5 bases outside the gene matches. The CDR3 reads CASRGSGRADTQYF. DNA of the CDR3: TGTGCCAGCCGGGGTAGCGGGAGGGCAGATACGCAGTATTTT.

This clone was seen at least ten times. The gene calls are TRBV10-3 and TRBJ2-2; no clear D gene. V dropped 2 bases and J dropped 3 bases, with 7 bases sitting between them. The CDR3 contains 14 residues. Germline loops: CDR1 ENHRY, CDR2 SYGVKD. CDR3 nucleotide sequence: TGTGCCATCAGTGAGACCCGAGACACCGGGGAGCTGTTTTTT. Protein: CAISETRDTGELFF.

The chain uses TRBV2 and TRBJ2-7; D may be TRBD2 (5 bases). V was trimmed by 4 bases and J by 5 bases, leaving 12 bases between them. CDR3 size: 13 residues. The V gene's germline CDR1 is SNHLY and CDR2 FYNNEI. CDR3 bases: TGTGCCAGCAGTGCGGGATTGATCAACGAGCAGTACTTC. Amino acids: CASSAGLINEQYF.

This clone came up a few times. This chain uses TRBV14 with TRBJ2-7, with 10 bases identical to TRBD1. V trimming: 3 bases; J trimming: 0 bases; junction bases outside the gene matches: 8. CDR1 is SGHDN, CDR2 FVKESK, per germline. This CDR3 region has 17 residues. CDR3 loop: CASSHFPGTGVSYEQYF. CDR3 bases: TGTGCCAGCAGCCATTTCCCTGGGACAGGGGTCTCCTACGAGCAGTACTTC. The full variable domain, rest sourced from reference TRBV14 and TRBJ2-7, is EAGVTQFPSHSVIEKGQTVTLRCDPISGHDNLYWYRRVMGKEIKFLLHFVKESKQDESGMPNNRFLAERTGGTYSTLKVQPAELEDSGVYFCASSHFPGTGVSYEQYFGPGTRLTVT.

This chain connects TRBV19 to TRBJ2-1; TRBD2 might be the D (6 bases). From germline, CDR1 is LNHDA and CDR2 SQIVND (reference sequence). The CDR3 sequence is 13 residues long. Trimming removed 6 bases from V and 2 bases from J, with 8 bases in between. The CDR3, as DNA: TGTGCCAGTAGGGCTAGCGCCTACAATGAGCAGTTCTTC. As protein: CASRASAYNEQFF. The full variable domain, with the rest looked up from reference TRBV19 and TRBJ2-1, is DGGITQSPKYLFRKEGQNVTLSCEQNLNHDAMYWYRQDPGQGLRLIYYSQIVNDFQKGDIAEGYSVSREKKESFPLTVTSAQKNPTAFYLCASRASAYNEQFFGPGTRLTVL.

This clone showed up just a few times. V and J are TRBV7-2 and TRBJ2-7; TRBD1 is a possible D gene (6 bases). Trimming pared 5 bases from V and 3 bases from J, leaving 11 bases between. Germline CDR1 SGHTA, CDR2 FQGNSA. This CDR3 is built from 13 residues. CDR3 in amino acids: CASSTGSLYEQYF. CDR3 sequence (DNA): TGTGCCAGCAGCACAGGGAGTCTCTACGAGCAGTACTTC.

This clone was seen only a few times. The CDR3 DNA sequence: TGTGCCAGCAGCTTACAGGGAAGGGAGACCCAGTACTTC. Translating gives CASSLQGRETQYF. The gene calls are TRBV7-6 and TRBJ2-5; possible D gene TRBD1, 5 bases. Trimming left V 2 bases short and J 5 bases short, with 9 bases between. The CDR3 length is 13 residues. CDR1 is SGHVS, CDR2 FNYEAQ, per germline.

This clone appeared a single time. This rearrangement joins TRBV19 to TRBJ2-2; 7 positions match TRBD1. Unmatched junction bases numbered 8, after V lost 5 bases and J lost 8 bases. In germline, CDR1 is LNHDA, CDR2 SQIVND (reference sequence). The CDR3 sequence is 14 residues long. In DNA, the CDR3 is TGTGCCAGTAGTCCCGACAGGGTACGAGGGGAGCTGTTTTTT. Translating it yields CASSPDRVRGELFF.

V usage is TRBV4-2 and J usage is TRBJ2-1; TRBD1 matches at 10 bases. Per the germline V gene, CDR1 is LGHNA and CDR2 is YNFKEQ. V lost 7 bases and J lost 6; bases outside the gene matches: 9. The CDR3 runs to 15 residues. CDR3 DNA: TGTGCCAGCACCCTAAGGACAGGGGGGGGCAATGAGCAGTTCTTC. This gives the protein CASTLRTGGGNEQFF.

This clone was picked up a small number of times. The chain carries TRBV28 and TRBJ2-6; D gene unclear. Germline V CDR1 and CDR2: MDHEN, SYDVKM. The CDR3 has 13 amino acids. With 10 bases removed from V and 1 base from J, the gap between germline ends came to 8 bases. CDR3 region: CATRNSGANVLTF. The CDR3 coding sequence is TGTGCCACCCGGAATTCTGGGGCCAACGTCCTGACTTTC.